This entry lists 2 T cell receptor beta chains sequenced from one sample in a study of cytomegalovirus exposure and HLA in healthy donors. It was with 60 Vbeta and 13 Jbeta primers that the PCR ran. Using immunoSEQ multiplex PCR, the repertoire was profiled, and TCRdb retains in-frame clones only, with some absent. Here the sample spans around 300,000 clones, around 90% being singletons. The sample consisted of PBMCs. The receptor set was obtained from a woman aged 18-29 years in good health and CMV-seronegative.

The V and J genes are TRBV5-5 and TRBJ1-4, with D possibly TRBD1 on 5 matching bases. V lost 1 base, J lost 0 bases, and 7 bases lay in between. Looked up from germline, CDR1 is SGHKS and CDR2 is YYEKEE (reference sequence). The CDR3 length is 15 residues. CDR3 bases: TGTGCCAGCAGCTTGAAGGGGACAACTAATGAAAAACTGTTTTTT. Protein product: CASSLKGTTNEKLFF.

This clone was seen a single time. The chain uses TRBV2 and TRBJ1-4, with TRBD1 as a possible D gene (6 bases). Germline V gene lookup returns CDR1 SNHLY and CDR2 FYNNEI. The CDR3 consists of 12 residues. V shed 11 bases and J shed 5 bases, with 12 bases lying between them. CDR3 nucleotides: TGTGCCGGTGGACAGATAAATGAAAAACTGTTTTTT. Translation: CAGGQINEKLFF.